Below are 3 T cell receptor beta chains sequenced from a single sample in a study of identical twins. Each CDR3 protein gets one entry after TCRdb re-called the 5' RACE reads with MiXCR. The sample comprises about 690,000 distinct CDR3 sequences, about 20% of which are singletons, and around 4.5% rests with the top ten. Another study also made use of these data, one on T cells expressing NK-cell markers.

The source material was PBMCs. The source is a young woman in good health.

On this clonotype itself: A single base separates this from a much larger clone, so it may be a read error. This sequence joins TRBV6-1 and TRBJ1-2; a weak D match, TRBD1 (6 bases). The CDR3 extends over 14 amino acids. Germline CDR1 MNHNS, CDR2 SASEGT. This CDR3 reads CASSKDSPNYGYIF. The CDR3, as DNA: TGTGCCAGCAGTAAGGACAGTCCCAACTATGGCTACATCTTC.

This clonotype occurred a few times. The J gene is TRBJ2-3, the V gene TRBV20-1, with D hard to call. Germline assignment: CDR1 DFQATT and CDR2 SNEGSKA (reference sequence). This CDR3 has 14 amino acids. Trimming shortened V by 0 bases and J by 2 bases, and 9 bases separated the two germline ends. The CDR3 is CSARDQAPTDTQYF. DNA of the CDR3: TGCAGTGCTAGAGATCAGGCTCCCACAGATACGCAGTATTTT.

This clonotype came up many times. The J gene is TRBJ2-2, the V gene TRBV12-3 or TRBV12-4; D is unresolved. The CDR3 length is 12 residues. The V end was cut by 7 bases, the J end by 3 bases, with 6 bases between. The CDR3 spells CASTRDTGELFF. For the CDR3, the DNA is TGTGCCAGCACCCGGGACACCGGGGAGCTGTTTTTT.